A selection of T cell receptor beta chains follows, all from one sample in a study of CD8+ T cells in alopecia areata. Some clones are missing from TCRdb's copy, which holds only in-frame ones; the method was immunoSEQ multiplex PCR. Seen here are under 300,000 clones, 60% observed once, and the top ten hold 0.75% to 0.95%. The sequencing used CD4+ T cells sorted from blood, collected around week 53, from a patient treated with tofacitinib. The receptors come from a human donor with alopecia areata. Both conserved end residues are part of each CDR3. A D gene is named only where the DNA matches it firmly. Clone size appears in some rows only: once, few, many, or a class for an expanded clone.

J gene,D gene,clone size,V gene,CDR3 protein,CDR3 DNA
TRBJ2-1,-,-,TRBV18,CASSNLPNSPNEQFF,TGTGCCAGCTCAAACCTTCCGAACTCGCCCAATGAGCAGTTCTTC
TRBJ2-3,TRBD2,-,TRBV29-1,CSTTSGSRQDTQYF,TGCAGCACTACTAGCGGGTCGCGACAGGATACGCAGTATTTT
TRBJ2-5,TRBD1,-,TRBV30,CAWSAVVQGDETQYF,TGTGCCTGGAGTGCGGTAGTTCAGGGGGACGAGACCCAGTACTTC
TRBJ2-2,-,-,TRBV10-3,CAISDGGGDTGELFF,TGTGCCATCAGTGATGGAGGGGGGGACACCGGGGAGCTGTTTTTT
TRBJ2-5,-,-,TRBV10-3,CAISVGTRQETQYF,TGTGCCATCAGTGTAGGGACAAGACAAGAGACCCAGTACTTC
TRBJ2-7,TRBD2,few,TRBV7-8,CASSQGLAASYEQYF,TGTGCCAGCAGCCAGGGACTAGCGGCCTCCTACGAGCAGTACTTC
TRBJ1-5,-,few,TRBV27,CASSLGPHQPQHF,TGTGCCAGCAGTTTGGGGCCCCATCAGCCCCAGCATTTT
TRBJ1-3,-,once,TRBV2,CASNQQFSGNTIYF,TGTGCCAGCAACCAACAGTTCTCTGGAAACACCATATATTTT
TRBJ1-6,TRBD1,once,TRBV30,CAWRTGGFYNSPLHF,TGTGCCTGGAGGACAGGGGGCTTCTATAATTCACCCCTCCACTTT
TRBJ2-2,-,-,TRBV30,CAWRRWGDGELFF,TGTGCCTGGAGACGTTGGGGTGACGGGGAGCTGTTTTTT
TRBJ2-1,-,-,TRBV29-1,CSVVRGADNVEQFF,TGCAGCGTTGTAAGGGGGGCCGACAATGTTGAGCAGTTCTTC
TRBJ2-1,-,-,TRBV6-8,CAIRLNEQFF,TGTGCCATCCGACTCAATGAGCAGTTCTTC
TRBJ1-1,-,-,TRBV29-1,CSVEDPRGAFF,TGCAGCGTTGAAGATCCTCGGGGAGCTTTCTTT
TRBJ2-1,TRBD1,-,TRBV30,CAWSVGTGVDEQFF,TGTGCCTGGAGTGTAGGGACAGGGGTCGATGAGCAGTTCTTC
TRBJ2-7,-,-,TRBV29-1,CSVKIQEYEQYF,TGCAGCGTGAAAATACAGGAATACGAGCAGTACTTC
TRBJ2-5,-,-,TRBV30,CALGVPGQTQYF,TGTGCCCTCGGGGTCCCGGGGCAGACCCAGTACTTC
TRBJ1-5,-,-,TRBV5-1,CASSGIRRPQHF,TGCGCCAGCAGCGGAATTCGGCGGCCCCAGCATTTT
TRBJ1-6,TRBD1,-,TRBV27,CASSLDRGNSPLHF,TGTGCCAGCAGCTTAGACAGGGGGAACTCACCCCTCCACTTT
TRBJ2-4,-,few,TRBV4-2,CASSQFLVPGNIQYF,TGTGCCAGCAGCCAATTCCTGGTCCCGGGAAACATTCAGTACTTC
TRBJ2-5,-,few,TRBV7-2,CASSLDEVETQYF,TGTGCCAGCAGCTTAGATGAGGTAGAGACCCAGTACTTC
TRBJ2-3,-,-,TRBV7-9,CASSFGESTDTQYF,TGTGCCAGCAGCTTTGGGGAGAGCACAGATACGCAGTATTTT
TRBJ2-7,-,few,TRBV9,CASSVGSSPPYEQYF,TGTGCCAGCAGCGTAGGGAGCAGTCCACCCTACGAGCAGTACTTC
TRBJ2-3,-,-,TRBV29-1,CSVGFEDTQYF,TGCAGCGTTGGTTTCGAGGATACGCAGTATTTT
TRBJ1-5,-,-,TRBV29-1,CSIKQGRPGQPQHF,TGCAGCATTAAACAGGGCCGGCCGGGTCAGCCCCAGCATTTT
TRBJ2-2,-,-,TRBV7-9,CASTAGPANTGELFF,TGTGCCAGCACCGCAGGGCCGGCCAACACCGGGGAGCTGTTTTTT
TRBJ2-1,-,-,TRBV5-4,CASSLVRGTDYNEQFF,TGTGCCAGCAGCTTGGTCCGCGGGACAGACTACAATGAGCAGTTCTTC
TRBJ2-5,TRBD2,-,TRBV29-1,CSVEGTRYQETQYF,TGCAGCGTTGAGGGGACTAGATATCAAGAGACCCAGTACTTC
TRBJ2-1,TRBD2,-,TRBV30,CAWRGLAGMNEQFF,TGTGCCTGGAGAGGACTAGCGGGGATGAATGAGCAGTTCTTC
TRBJ2-4,TRBD1,-,TRBV5-1,CASSLNRDRENIQYF,TGCGCCAGCAGCTTAAACCGGGACAGAGAAAACATTCAGTACTTC
TRBJ2-5,-,-,TRBV30,CAWSVNSGPQETQYF,TGTGCCTGGAGTGTAAACAGTGGGCCCCAAGAGACCCAGTACTTC
TRBJ1-2,TRBD1,once,TRBV5-1,CASSSRTGTYGYTF,TGCGCCAGCAGCTCCCGGACAGGGACCTATGGCTACACCTTC
TRBJ1-1,-,-,TRBV29-1,CSAQGSGTEAFF,TGCAGCGCCCAGGGCTCGGGCACTGAAGCTTTCTTT
TRBJ1-1,-,-,TRBV19,CASSIKRNTEAFF,TGTGCCAGTAGTATAAAGAGAAACACTGAAGCTTTCTTT
TRBJ2-1,TRBD1,few,TRBV14,CASSHTTKSRTGPWRYNEQFF,TGTGCCAGCAGCCACACAACCAAGTCTAGGACAGGGCCGTGGAGATACAATGAGCAGTTCTTC
TRBJ2-3,-,-,TRBV27,CASSLDMATAYTQYF,TGTGCCAGCAGTTTAGATATGGCCACAGCTTATACGCAGTATTTT
TRBJ2-5,TRBD2,-,TRBV6-5,CASSLAGGPKTQYF,TGTGCCAGCAGTCTAGCGGGGGGGCCTAAGACCCAGTACTTC
TRBJ2-7,-,-,TRBV15,CATSRDGAGSAEQYF,TGTGCCACCAGCAGAGATGGGGCAGGGAGCGCCGAGCAGTACTTC
TRBJ2-6,-,once,TRBV9,CASSFTDGEANVLTF,TGTGCCAGCAGCTTCACCGATGGGGAGGCCAACGTCCTGACTTTC
TRBJ2-5,-,-,TRBV7-3,CASSSGVYQETQYF,TGTGCCAGCAGCTCGGGGGTTTACCAAGAGACCCAGTACTTC
TRBJ2-4,-,-,TRBV28,CASSSQGTAKNIQYF,TGTGCCAGCAGTTCCCAAGGGACGGCCAAAAACATTCAGTACTTC
TRBJ2-7,TRBD1,-,TRBV11-2,CASSFSGTGSYEQYF,TGTGCCAGCAGCTTTTCCGGGACAGGGTCCTACGAGCAGTACTTC
TRBJ2-7,TRBD1,few,TRBV7-2,CATPGQGSYEQYF,TGTGCCACCCCGGGACAGGGCTCCTACGAGCAGTACTTC
TRBJ1-5,-,-,TRBV30,CAWSVRKPTDTSYSNQPQHF,TGTGCCTGGAGTGTACGGAAACCGACAGATACCAGCTATAGCAATCAGCCCCAGCATTTT
TRBJ1-2,TRBD1,-,TRBV9,CASSPRPLGQGPAGYTF,TGTGCCAGCAGCCCTCGGCCGCTGGGACAGGGGCCGGCGGGCTACACCTTC
TRBJ1-3,-,-,TRBV7-9,CASSLGAGNTIYF,TGTGCCAGCAGCTTAGGGGCTGGAAACACCATATATTTT
TRBJ2-1,-,-,TRBV30,CAWSPQGQEQFF,TGTGCCTGGAGTCCCCAAGGACAAGAGCAGTTCTTC
TRBJ2-5,-,-,TRBV7-2,CASSFNRAETQYF,TGTGCCAGCAGCTTTAACAGGGCAGAGACCCAGTACTTC
TRBJ1-1,-,-,TRBV25-1,CASTGQTNTEAFF,TGTGCCAGCACCGGACAGACGAACACTGAAGCTTTCTTT
TRBJ1-6,-,-,TRBV7-9,CASSLDVSPLHF,TGTGCCAGCAGCTTAGATGTTTCACCCCTCCACTTT
TRBJ2-7,TRBD1,once,TRBV30,CAWSVGQGRYEQYF,TGTGCCTGGAGTGTTGGACAGGGGAGGTACGAGCAGTACTTC
TRBJ2-7,TRBD2,-,TRBV28,CASSFTQGGRYEQYF,TGTGCCAGCAGTTTTACCCAGGGAGGGAGGTACGAGCAGTACTTC
TRBJ1-1,-,-,TRBV7-9,CASSRDRFRHGAFF,TGTGCCAGCAGCCGAGACAGGTTCCGCCATGGAGCTTTCTTT
TRBJ2-2,-,-,TRBV30,CAWSVRDTGELFF,TGTGCCTGGAGTGTACGGGACACCGGGGAGCTGTTTTTT